This T cell receptor (beta chain) was captured in a study of CD8 T cells in Susac syndrome. TCR beta from blood CD8+ and CD4+ T cells was sequenced. This clonotype was seen only once. Germline lookup yields CDR1 SGHRS and CDR2 YFSETQ. This CDR3 region has 14 residues. Trimming stripped 3 bases from V and 4 bases from J, with 11 bases between. Reverse transcription used roughly 0.45 to 1 ug RNA and random hexamers. Across 54 Vbeta and 13 Jbeta, TCR beta CDR3 was amplified with immunoSEQ multiplex PCR. TCRdb analysed the immunoSEQ multiplex PCR reads with MiXCR anew, one entry per CDR3 protein. The table includes about 160,000 distinct CDR3 sequences, roughly 94% detected once.

This rearrangement joins TRBV5-1 to TRBJ1-5, with unresolved D. Sequences were obtained from CD4+ T cells from PBMCs. This sequence was found in a human donor with multiple sclerosis. As DNA, the CDR3 is TGCGCCAGCAGCTCTGGAGGTCTTAATCAGCCCCAGCATTTT. Protein: CASSSGGLNQPQHF.